Presented here are 2 T cell receptor beta chains from one specimen sequenced in a study of cytotoxic CD8 clonotypes in ibrutinib-treated CLL. Produced via immunoSEQ multiplex PCR; TCRdb's table is partial and in-frame only. The sample has around 200,000 clones; roughly 73% are singletons. Sequencing was performed on PBMCs, taken after 12 months of ibrutinib treatment. The receptor set was obtained from a human donor with chronic lymphocytic leukemia.

This chain links TRBV6-1 with TRBJ1-1; D is unresolved. V shed 4 bases and J shed 5 bases, with 11 bases lying between them. The CDR3 loop spans 13 amino acids. Germline V gene sequence: CDR1 MNHNS, CDR2 SASEGT. Here the CDR3 reads CASSVASTTEAFF. The CDR3 DNA follows: TGTGCCAGCAGTGTGGCGAGTACAACTGAAGCTTTCTTT.

The count of this clone is one. The V and J genes are TRBV18 and TRBJ1-2; possible D gene TRBD1, 6 bases. The V end was cut by 4 bases, the J end by 3 bases, with 15 bases between. The CDR3 consists of 15 residues. CDR1 and CDR2 (germline): KGHSH, LQKENI. CDR3 sequence: CASSLQGILDYGYTF. The CDR3 DNA is TGTGCCAGCTCACTGCAGGGGATCCTCGACTATGGCTACACCTTC.